The 18 T cell receptor beta chains presented below share a single source sample, sequenced in a study of shared clonotypes between healthy human individuals. Here immunoSEQ multiplex PCR was the method, and the copy in TCRdb shows in-frame clones only, minus some. The sample comprises some 2,100,000 clones, nearly 97% of which are singletons, and approximately 0.13% rests with the top ten. The source material was naive CD4+ T cells sorted from blood. The sample's subset: CD45RA+ positively selected. Receptor source: a young man in good health.

On this clone itself: This sample includes further DNA sequences coding for the same CDR3. V is TRBV5-6 and J is TRBJ1-1; TRBD1 might be the D (6 bases). The CDR3 is 15 residues long. The germline V gene has CDR1 SGHDT and CDR2 YYEEEE. The V and J ends lost 0 bases and 0 bases respectively, with 9 bases between them. The CDR3 DNA sequence: TGTGCCAGCAGCTTGGGACAGGTTATGAACACTGAAGCTTTCTTT. It codes for CASSLGQVMNTEAFF.

The chain recombines TRBV19 with TRBJ2-1, with unresolved D. V was clipped by 6 bases and J by 4 bases, with 10 bases between them. Germline loops: CDR1 LNHDA, CDR2 SQIVND (reference sequence). CDR3 length: 13 residues. The CDR3 bases are TGTGCCAGTAGGAGGACCGAATACAATGAGCAGTTCTTC. This gives the protein CASRRTEYNEQFF.

V is TRBV6-6 and J is TRBJ2-7, with D possibly TRBD2 on 6 matching bases. The CDR3 loop spans 12 amino acids. CDR1 and CDR2 (germline): MNHNY, SVGAGI (reference sequence). V was shortened by 8 bases and J by 0 bases, with 8 bases between the two germline ends. CDR3 coding DNA: TGTGCCAGCGGGACTGACTCCTACGAGCAGTACTTC. It translates to CASGTDSYEQYF.

V and J are TRBV7-8 and TRBJ1-4; 7 bases are a match to TRBD1. V lost 7 bases and J lost 8; bases outside the gene matches: 4. The CDR3 loop spans 12 amino acids. The germline gives CDR1 SGHVS, CDR2 FQNEAQ. Here the CDR3 DNA reads TGTGCCAGCACCAGGGGGAGGGAAAAACTGTTTTTT. Amino acids: CASTRGREKLFF. The full variable domain, rest sourced from reference TRBV7-8 and TRBJ1-4, is GAGVSQSPRYKVAKRGQDVALRCDPISGHVSLFWYQQALGQGPEFLTYFQNEAQLDKSGLPSDRFFAERPEGSVSTLKIQRTQQEDSAVYLCASTRGREKLFFGSGTQLSVL.

This clone was seen a single time. The CDR3 nucleotides are TGTGCCAGCAACGGAGAGGGATCACCCCTCCACTTT. Amino acids: CASNGEGSPLHF. This chain connects TRBV2 to TRBJ1-6, with D uncertain. V was pared by 7 bases and J by 10 bases, with 11 bases between. CDR1 is SNHLY, CDR2 FYNNEI, per germline. The CDR3 totals 12 residues.

CDR3 sequence: CASSRTGGLADTQYF. CDR3 sequence (DNA): TGTGCCAGCAGTAGGACAGGGGGCTTAGCAGATACGCAGTATTTT. V gene TRBV27 combines with J gene TRBJ2-3; the match to TRBD1 covers 11 bases. Germline CDR1 reads MNHEY; CDR2 reads SMNVEV (reference sequence). CDR3 length: 15 residues. The ends lost 5 bases at V and 4 bases at J; junction bases unmatched: 5.

The chain carries TRBV27 and TRBJ2-1; weak D call: TRBD2 (6 bases). This CDR3 spans 15 amino acids. Germline V gene lookup returns CDR1 MNHEY and CDR2 SMNVEV (reference sequence). The V end was cut by 7 bases, the J end by 3 bases, with 16 bases between. The CDR3 DNA reads as TGTGCCAGCACGGCCCGGAGGGATTACTACAATGAGCAGTTCTTC. Its translation: CASTARRDYYNEQFF.

This sequence joins TRBV7-2 and TRBJ2-1, with TRBD1 identical over 9 bases. Germline lookup yields CDR1 SGHTA and CDR2 FQGNSA. The CDR3 sequence is 15 residues long. CDR3 residues: CASSGTGFEVNEQFF. CDR3 coding DNA: TGTGCGTCCTCGGGGACAGGGTTTGAAGTGAATGAGCAGTTCTTC.

The chain joins TRBV7-2 to TRBJ2-3, with 11 nucleotides matching TRBD2. This CDR3 is built from 19 residues. Trimming removed 2 bases from V and 1 base from J; junction bases left unmatched: 11. Germline values: CDR1 SGHTA, CDR2 FQGNSA. CDR3 in amino acids: CASSLTSGRGFKGTDTQYF. The CDR3 DNA reads as TGTGCCAGCAGCTTAACTAGCGGGAGAGGATTTAAAGGCACAGATACGCAGTATTTT.

This clone came up once. V and J are TRBV7-6 and TRBJ2-2; 9 bases agree with TRBD1. This CDR3 spans 15 amino acids. Per germline, CDR1 SGHVS and CDR2 FNYEAQ. J gave up 2 bases and V 5 bases, and 3 bases lay outside the gene matches. The CDR3 DNA reads TGTGCCAGCAGCGTGGGACAGGGAAACACCGGGGAGCTGTTTTTT. Translation gives CASSVGQGNTGELFF. Drawing the rest from reference TRBV7-6 and TRBJ2-2, the complete variable domain is GAGVSQSPRYKVTKRGQDVALRCDPISGHVSLYWYRQALGQGPEFLTYFNYEAQQDKSGLPNDRFSAERPEGSISTLTIQRTEQRDSAMYRCASSVGQGNTGELFFGEGSRLTVL.

In its sample, this clone was seen once. The chain has TRBV18 and TRBJ2-3; D perhaps matches TRBD2 (6 bases). The CDR3 runs 16 residues. Germline CDR1 is KGHSH and CDR2 is LQKENI. V was clipped by 0 bases and J by 2 bases, with 12 bases between them. This CDR3 reads CASSPPEGLATDTQYF. CDR3 in DNA: TGTGCCAGCTCACCACCGGAGGGGTTGGCCACAGATACGCAGTATTTT.

The chain joins TRBV19 to TRBJ1-5; TRBD1 agrees at 10 bases. Germline CDR1 is LNHDA and CDR2 is SQIVND (reference sequence). V lost 5 bases to trimming and J lost 4 bases; unmatched junction nucleotides: 8. The CDR3 runs to 16 residues. For the CDR3, the DNA is TGTGCCAGTAGTCCCCCAGGGACAGGGGTGAATCAGCCCCAGCATTTT. Protein sequence: CASSPPGTGVNQPQHF. Based on the CDR3 plus reference TRBV19 and TRBJ1-5, the full variable domain is DGGITQSPKYLFRKEGQNVTLSCEQNLNHDAMYWYRQDPGQGLRLIYYSQIVNDFQKGDIAEGYSVSREKKESFPLTVTSAQKNPTAFYLCASSPPGTGVNQPQHFGDGTRLSIL.

V is TRBV5-1 and J is TRBJ2-5; D is unresolved. CDR1 SGHRS and CDR2 YFSETQ come from the germline V gene. The CDR3 length is 14 residues. V shed 0 bases and J shed 5 bases, with 11 bases lying between them. The CDR3 region is CASSLGHSPETQYF. CDR3 bases: TGCGCCAGCAGCTTGGGTCACAGCCCGGAGACCCAGTACTTC. The complete variable domain, with remaining parts taken from reference TRBV5-1 and TRBJ2-5, reads KAGVTQTPRYLIKTRGQQVTLSCSPISGHRSVSWYQQTPGQGLQFLFEYFSETQRNKGNFPGRFSGRQFSNSRSEMNVSTLELGDSALYLCASSLGHSPETQYFGPGTRLLVL.

The gene calls are TRBV10-1 and TRBJ2-6; the D is unclear. Germline V gene sequence: CDR1 WNHNN, CDR2 SYGVQD (reference sequence). V gave up 7 bases and J gave up 3 bases, with 13 bases separating them. This CDR3 is 15 amino acids long. CDR3 DNA: TGCGCCAGCACACCTAATCTGAGTGGGGCCAACGTCCTGACTTTC. Translated: CASTPNLSGANVLTF.

A note on this clone: Within the sample, other DNA sequences also encode this same CDR3. V gene TRBV9 combines with J gene TRBJ2-7, with 8 positions matching TRBD1. Losses at the gene ends were 0 bases for V and 2 bases for J; bases not matched to a gene: 4. The V gene's germline CDR1 is SGDLS and CDR2 YYNGEE. The CDR3 consists of 15 residues. CDR3 DNA sequence: TGTGCCAGCAGCGTAGGGGGGACAGGCACCTACGAGCAGTACTTC. This sequence encodes CASSVGGTGTYEQYF.

The count of this clone is one. V is TRBV9 and J is TRBJ1-5; TRBD1 matches at 8 bases. V trimming: 4 bases; J trimming: 7 bases; junction bases outside the gene matches: 10. The CDR3 is made up of 15 amino acids. The germline V gene encodes CDR1 SGDLS and CDR2 YYNGEE. The CDR3 region is CASSPQGAARQPQHF. The CDR3 coding sequence is TGTGCCAGCAGCCCCCAGGGGGCAGCTAGACAGCCCCAGCATTTT. Variable domain in full (rest from reference TRBV9 and TRBJ1-5): DSGVTQTPKHLITATGQRVTLRCSPRSGDLSVYWYQQSLDQGLQFLIQYYNGEERAKGNILERFSAQQFPDLHSELNLSSLELGDSALYFCASSPQGAARQPQHFGDGTRLSIL.

The rearrangement links TRBV5-6 to TRBJ1-2; D is uncertain. The germline gives CDR1 SGHDT, CDR2 YYEEEE. With 3 bases removed from V and 8 bases from J, the gap between germline ends came to 17 bases. CDR3 length: 14 amino acids. CDR3 coding DNA: TGTGCCAGCAGCTGGCCCGTTGCGGCGTCAGGCTACACCTTC. Translation: CASSWPVAASGYTF.

CDR3 amino acids: CASSVSSGANVEQYF. The CDR3 nucleotides are TGTGCCAGCAGCGTTTCGTCGGGAGCAAATGTCGAGCAGTACTTC. This chain links TRBV9 with TRBJ2-7; a possible D gene is TRBD2 (6 bases). The germline CDR1 and CDR2 sequences are SGDLS and YYNGEE. The CDR3 has 15 residues. V was clipped by 2 bases and J by 6 bases, with 18 bases between them.